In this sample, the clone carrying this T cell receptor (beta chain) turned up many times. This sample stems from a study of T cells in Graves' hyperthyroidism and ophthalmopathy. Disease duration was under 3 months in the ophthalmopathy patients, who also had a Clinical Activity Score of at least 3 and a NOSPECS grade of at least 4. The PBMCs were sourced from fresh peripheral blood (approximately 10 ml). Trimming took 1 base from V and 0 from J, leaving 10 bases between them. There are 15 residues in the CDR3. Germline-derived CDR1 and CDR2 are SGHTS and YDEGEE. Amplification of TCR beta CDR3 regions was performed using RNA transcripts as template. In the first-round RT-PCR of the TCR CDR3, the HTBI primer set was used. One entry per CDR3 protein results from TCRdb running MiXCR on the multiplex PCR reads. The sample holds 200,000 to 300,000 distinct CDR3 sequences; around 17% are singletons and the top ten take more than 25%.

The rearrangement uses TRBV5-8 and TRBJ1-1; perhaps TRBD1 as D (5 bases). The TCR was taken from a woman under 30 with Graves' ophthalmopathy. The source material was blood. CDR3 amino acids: CASSLLGGMNTEAFF. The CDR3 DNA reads TGTGCCAGCAGCTTGTTGGGGGGGATGAACACTGAAGCTTTCTTT.